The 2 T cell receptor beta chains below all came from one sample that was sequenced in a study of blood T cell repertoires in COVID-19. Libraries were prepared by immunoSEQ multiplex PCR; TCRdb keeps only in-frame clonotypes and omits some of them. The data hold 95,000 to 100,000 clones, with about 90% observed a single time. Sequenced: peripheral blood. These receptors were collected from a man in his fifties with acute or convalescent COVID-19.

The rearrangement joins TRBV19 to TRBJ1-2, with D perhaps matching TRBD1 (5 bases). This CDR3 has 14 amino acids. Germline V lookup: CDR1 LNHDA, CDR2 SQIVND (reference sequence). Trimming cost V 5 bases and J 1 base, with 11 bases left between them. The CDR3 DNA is TGTGCCAGTAGTGGGTCGGGGGGTAACTATGGCTACACCTTC. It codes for CASSGSGGNYGYTF.

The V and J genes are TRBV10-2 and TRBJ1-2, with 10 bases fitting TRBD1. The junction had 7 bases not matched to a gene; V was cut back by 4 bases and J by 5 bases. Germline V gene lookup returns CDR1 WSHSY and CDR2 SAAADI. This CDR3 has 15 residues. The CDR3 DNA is TGCGCCAGCAGTGGGGCACGACAGGGGGCATATGGCTACACCTTC. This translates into CASSGARQGAYGYTF.